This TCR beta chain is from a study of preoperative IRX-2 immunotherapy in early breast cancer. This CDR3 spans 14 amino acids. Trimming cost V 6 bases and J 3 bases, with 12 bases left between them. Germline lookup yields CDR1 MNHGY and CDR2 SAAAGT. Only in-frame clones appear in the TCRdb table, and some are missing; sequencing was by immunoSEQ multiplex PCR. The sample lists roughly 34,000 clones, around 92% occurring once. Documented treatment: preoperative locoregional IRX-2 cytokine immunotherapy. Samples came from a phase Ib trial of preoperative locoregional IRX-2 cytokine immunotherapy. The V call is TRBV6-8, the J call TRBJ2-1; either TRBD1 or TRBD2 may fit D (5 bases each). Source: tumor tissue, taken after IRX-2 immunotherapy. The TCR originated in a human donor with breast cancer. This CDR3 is CASRKEGIYNEQFF. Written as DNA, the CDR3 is TGTGCCAGCAGGAAAGAGGGGATCTACAATGAGCAGTTCTTC.